One and the same sample provided the 6 T cell receptor beta chains below, sequenced in a study of T cell responses to AZD1222 COVID-19 vaccine. Clones were read by immunoSEQ multiplex PCR, and TCRdb kept only the in-frame ones, dropping some. The data contain some 110,000 clones, 80% to 90% of them singletons. The specimen was peripheral blood, collected 28 days after the second AZD1222 dose. These receptors originate from an adult who received the AZD1222 COVID-19 vaccine.

J is TRBJ2-5 and V is TRBV28, with 16 bases that match TRBD2. This CDR3 comprises 15 residues. Trimming removed 7 bases from V and 5 bases from J; junction bases left unmatched: 4. CDR1 MDHEN and CDR2 SYDVKM come from the germline V gene. In DNA, the CDR3 is TGTGCCAGCACAGGGACTAGCGGGAGGGAGGAGACCCAGTACTTC. Translated, it gives CASTGTSGREETQYF.

This clone was observed a single time. The chain couples TRBV6-5 to TRBJ1-2; D remains ambiguous. The CDR3 contains 11 residues. Germline CDR1 and CDR2: MNHEY and SVGAGI. Trimming took 6 bases from V and 5 from J, leaving 7 bases between them. The CDR3 bases are TGTGCCAGCAGGGAGGGTTATGGCTACACCTTC. Protein: CASREGYGYTF.

This chain connects TRBV12-3 or TRBV12-4 to TRBJ2-7; D perhaps matches TRBD1 (6 bases). The V and J ends lost 5 bases and 2 bases respectively, with 10 bases between them. The CDR3 is made up of 13 amino acids. CDR3 sequence: CASSIQGPYEQYF. The CDR3 DNA is TGTGCCAGCAGTATACAGGGACCCTACGAGCAGTACTTC.

The chain has TRBV5-6 and TRBJ2-7; 7 bases fit TRBD2. Germline V gene data show CDR1 as SGHDT and CDR2 as YYEEEE. The CDR3 has 15 amino acids. V dropped 4 bases and J dropped 4; count of bases not matched to a gene: 11. DNA of the CDR3: TGTGCCAGCAGCGTAACCCTAGCGGACCCTTACGAGCAGTACTTC. This gives the protein CASSVTLADPYEQYF. Combining the CDR3 with reference TRBV5-6 and TRBJ2-7 gives the whole variable domain DAGVTQSPTHLIKTRGQQVTLRCSPKSGHDTVSWYQQALGQGPQFIFQYYEEEERQRGNFPDRFSGHQFPNYSSELNVNALLLGDSALYLCASSVTLADPYEQYFGPGTRLTVT.

The chain is built from TRBV5-1 and TRBJ1-1; D might be TRBD1 (6 bases). Germline V gene lookup returns CDR1 SGHRS and CDR2 YFSETQ. The length of the CDR3 is 15 residues. Trimming took 3 bases from V and 2 from J, leaving 14 bases between them. This CDR3 is CASSSQGTQNTEAFF. In DNA form, the CDR3 reads TGCGCCAGCAGCTCACAGGGAACCCAAAACACTGAAGCTTTCTTT. The complete variable domain, with remaining parts taken from reference TRBV5-1 and TRBJ1-1, reads KAGVTQTPRYLIKTRGQQVTLSCSPISGHRSVSWYQQTPGQGLQFLFEYFSETQRNKGNFPGRFSGRQFSNSRSEMNVSTLELGDSALYLCASSSQGTQNTEAFFGQGTRLTVV.

The chain couples TRBV27 to TRBJ1-2, with 11 bases fitting TRBD1. CDR1 is MNHEY and CDR2 is SMNVEV in the germline V gene (reference sequence). This CDR3 is 18 amino acids long. The J segment lost 5 bases and the V segment lost 6 bases, leaving 17 bases of the junction unmatched. The DNA for the CDR3 is TGTGCCAGCAGCCCCCGCGGGACAGGGGGTGGTAGTATATATGGCTACACCTTC. Its protein is CASSPRGTGGGSIYGYTF.